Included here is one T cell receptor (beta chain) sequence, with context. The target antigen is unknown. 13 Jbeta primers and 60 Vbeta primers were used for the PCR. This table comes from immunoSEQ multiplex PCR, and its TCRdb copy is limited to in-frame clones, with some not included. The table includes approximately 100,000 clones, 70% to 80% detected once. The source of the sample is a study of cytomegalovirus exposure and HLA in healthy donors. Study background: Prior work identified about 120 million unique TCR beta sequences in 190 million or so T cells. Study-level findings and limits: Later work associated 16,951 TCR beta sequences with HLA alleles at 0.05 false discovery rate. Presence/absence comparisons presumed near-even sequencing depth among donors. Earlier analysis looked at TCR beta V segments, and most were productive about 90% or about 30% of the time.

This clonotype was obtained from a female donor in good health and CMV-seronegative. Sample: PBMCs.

DNA for the CDR3: TGTGCCAGCAGCAGAGAGCGGTCGGGGTATGGCTACACCTTC. This translates into CASSRERSGYGYTF. The V and J genes are TRBV7-2 and TRBJ1-2; no reliable D call. CDR1 is SGHTA, CDR2 FQGNSA, per germline. This CDR3 region has 14 residues. Trimming took 5 bases from V and 5 from J, leaving 15 bases between them.